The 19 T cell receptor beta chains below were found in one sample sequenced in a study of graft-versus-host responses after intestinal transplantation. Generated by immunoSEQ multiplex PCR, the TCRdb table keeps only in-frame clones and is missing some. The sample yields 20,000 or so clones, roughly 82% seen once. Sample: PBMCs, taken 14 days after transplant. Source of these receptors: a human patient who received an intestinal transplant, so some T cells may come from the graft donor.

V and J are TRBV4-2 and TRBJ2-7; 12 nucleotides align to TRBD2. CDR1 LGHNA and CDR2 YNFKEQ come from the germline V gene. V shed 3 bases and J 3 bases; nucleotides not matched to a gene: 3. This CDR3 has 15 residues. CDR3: CASSQELAGGYEQYF. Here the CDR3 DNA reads TGTGCCAGCAGCCAGGAACTAGCGGGGGGCTACGAGCAGTACTTC.

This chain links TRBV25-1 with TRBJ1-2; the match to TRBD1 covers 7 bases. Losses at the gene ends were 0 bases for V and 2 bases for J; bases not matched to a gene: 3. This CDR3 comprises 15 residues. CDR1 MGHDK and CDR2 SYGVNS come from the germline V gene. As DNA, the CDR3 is TGTGCCAGCAGTGAATATGCAGGGGGAAACTATGGCTACACCTTC. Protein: CASSEYAGGNYGYTF.

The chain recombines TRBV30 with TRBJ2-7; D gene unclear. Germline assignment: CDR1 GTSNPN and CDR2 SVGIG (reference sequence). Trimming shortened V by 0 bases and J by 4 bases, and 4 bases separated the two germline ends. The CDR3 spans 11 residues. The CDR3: CAWSVGYEQYF. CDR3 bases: TGTGCCTGGAGTGTAGGATACGAGCAGTACTTC.

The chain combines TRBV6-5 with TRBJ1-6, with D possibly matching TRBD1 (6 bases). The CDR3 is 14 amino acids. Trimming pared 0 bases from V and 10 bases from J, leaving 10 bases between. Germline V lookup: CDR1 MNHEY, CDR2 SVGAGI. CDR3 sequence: CASSYSQGGSPLHF. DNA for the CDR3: TGTGCCAGCAGTTACTCACAGGGAGGATCACCCCTCCACTTT.

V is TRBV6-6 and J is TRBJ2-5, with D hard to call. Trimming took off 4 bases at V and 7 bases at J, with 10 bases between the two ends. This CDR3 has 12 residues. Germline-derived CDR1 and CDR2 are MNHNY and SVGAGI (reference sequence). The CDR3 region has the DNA TGTGCCAGCAGTTCGGGCCTGGGGACCCAGTACTTC. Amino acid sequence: CASSSGLGTQYF.

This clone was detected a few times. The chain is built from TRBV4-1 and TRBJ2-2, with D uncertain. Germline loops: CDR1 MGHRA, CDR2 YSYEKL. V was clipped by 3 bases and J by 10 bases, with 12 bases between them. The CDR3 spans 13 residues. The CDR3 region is CASSHTTVEELFF. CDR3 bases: TGCGCCAGCAGCCATACCACCGTCGAGGAGCTGTTTTTT.

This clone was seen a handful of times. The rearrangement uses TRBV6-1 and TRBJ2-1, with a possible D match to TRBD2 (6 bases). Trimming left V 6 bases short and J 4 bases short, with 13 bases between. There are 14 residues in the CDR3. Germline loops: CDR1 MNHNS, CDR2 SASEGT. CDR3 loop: CASRDRGIYNEQFF. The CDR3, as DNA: TGTGCCAGCAGGGACCGCGGGATTTACAATGAGCAGTTCTTC.

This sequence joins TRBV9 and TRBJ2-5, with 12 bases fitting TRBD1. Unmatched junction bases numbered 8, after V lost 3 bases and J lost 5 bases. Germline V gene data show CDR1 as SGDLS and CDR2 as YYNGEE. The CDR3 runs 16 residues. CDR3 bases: TGTGCCAGCAGCGAGGGGGACAGGGGGCTGGTGGAGACCCAGTACTTC. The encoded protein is CASSEGDRGLVETQYF.

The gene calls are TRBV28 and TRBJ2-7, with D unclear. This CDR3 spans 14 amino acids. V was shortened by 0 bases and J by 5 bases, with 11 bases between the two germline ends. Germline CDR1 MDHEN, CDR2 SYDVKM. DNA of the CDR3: TGTGCCAGCAGTTTATGGGGCCTTCTTGACGAGCAGTACTTC. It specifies CASSLWGLLDEQYF.

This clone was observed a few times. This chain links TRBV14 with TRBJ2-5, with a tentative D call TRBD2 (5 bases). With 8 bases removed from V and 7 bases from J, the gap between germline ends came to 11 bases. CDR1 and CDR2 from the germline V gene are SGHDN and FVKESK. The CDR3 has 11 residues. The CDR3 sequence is CASGDLATQYF. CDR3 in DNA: TGTGCCAGCGGGGATCTAGCGACCCAGTACTTC.

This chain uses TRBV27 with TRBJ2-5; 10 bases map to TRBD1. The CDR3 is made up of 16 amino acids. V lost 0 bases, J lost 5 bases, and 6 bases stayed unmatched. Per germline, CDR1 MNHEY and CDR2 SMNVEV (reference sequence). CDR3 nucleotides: TGTGCCAGCAGTTTATCGAGGGGGACAGGGGAGGAGACCCAGTACTTC. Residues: CASSLSRGTGEETQYF.

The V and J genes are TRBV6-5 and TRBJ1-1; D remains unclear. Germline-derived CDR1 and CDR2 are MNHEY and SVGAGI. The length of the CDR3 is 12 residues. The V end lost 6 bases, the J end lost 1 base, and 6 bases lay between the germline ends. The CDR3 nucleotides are TGTGCCAGCAGGGGCCCGAACACTGAAGCTTTCTTT. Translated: CASRGPNTEAFF.

DNA for the CDR3: TGTGCCAGCAGCCAAGGGAACGAGGAGATCCTCACAGATACGCAGTATTTT. Its protein product is CASSQGNEEILTDTQYF. The chain has TRBV4-2 and TRBJ2-3, with D unresolved. CDR3 length: 17 amino acids. V was clipped by 1 base and J by 2 bases, with 16 bases between them. Germline V gives CDR1 LGHNA, CDR2 YNFKEQ.

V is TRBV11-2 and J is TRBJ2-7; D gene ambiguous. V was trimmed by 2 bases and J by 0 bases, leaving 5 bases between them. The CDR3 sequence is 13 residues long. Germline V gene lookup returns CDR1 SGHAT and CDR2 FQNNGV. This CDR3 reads CASSLWASYEQYF. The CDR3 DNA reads TGTGCCAGCAGCTTATGGGCCTCCTACGAGCAGTACTTC.

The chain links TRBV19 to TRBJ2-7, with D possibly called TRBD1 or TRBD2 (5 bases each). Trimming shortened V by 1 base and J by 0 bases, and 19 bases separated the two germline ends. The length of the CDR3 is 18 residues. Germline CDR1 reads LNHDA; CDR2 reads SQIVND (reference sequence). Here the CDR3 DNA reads TGTGCCAGTAGTATAGTCGGGACGGACCACTTACTCTCCTACGAGCAGTACTTC. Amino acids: CASSIVGTDHLLSYEQYF.

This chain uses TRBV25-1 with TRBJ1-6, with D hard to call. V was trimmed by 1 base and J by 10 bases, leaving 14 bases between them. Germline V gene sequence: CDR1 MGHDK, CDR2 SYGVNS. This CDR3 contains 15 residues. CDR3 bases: TGTGCCAGCAGTGAATTTGGGGTTGGTGGCTCACCCCTCCACTTT. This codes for CASSEFGVGGSPLHF.

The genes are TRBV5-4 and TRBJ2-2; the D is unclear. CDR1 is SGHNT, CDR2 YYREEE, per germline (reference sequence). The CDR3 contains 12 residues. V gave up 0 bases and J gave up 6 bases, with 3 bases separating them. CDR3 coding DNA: TGTGCCAGCAGCTTGGAGTCCGGGGAGCTGTTTTTT. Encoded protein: CASSLESGELFF.

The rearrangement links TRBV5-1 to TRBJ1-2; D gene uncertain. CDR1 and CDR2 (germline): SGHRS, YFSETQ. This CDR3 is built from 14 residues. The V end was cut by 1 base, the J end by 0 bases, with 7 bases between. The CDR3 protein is CASSLSLSNYGYTF. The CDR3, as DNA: TGCGCCAGCAGCTTGAGTCTGTCTAACTATGGCTACACCTTC.

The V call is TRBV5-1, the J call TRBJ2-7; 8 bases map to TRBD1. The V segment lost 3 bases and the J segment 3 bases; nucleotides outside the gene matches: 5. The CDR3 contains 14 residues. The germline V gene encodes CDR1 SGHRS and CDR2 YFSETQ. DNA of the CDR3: TGCGCCAGCAGCTGGTGGACAGGGATCTACGAGCAGTACTTC. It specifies CASSWWTGIYEQYF. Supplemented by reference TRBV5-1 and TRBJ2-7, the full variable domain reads KAGVTQTPRYLIKTRGQQVTLSCSPISGHRSVSWYQQTPGQGLQFLFEYFSETQRNKGNFPGRFSGRQFSNSRSEMNVSTLELGDSALYLCASSWWTGIYEQYFGPGTRLTVT.